The 21 T cell receptor beta chains below come from one sample, sequenced in a study of esophageal squamous cell carcinoma under preoperative chemotherapy (dated by TCRdb to 2016 to 2018). Library preparation used PCR. TCRdb lists the instrument as HiSeq X Ten. The public reads were reprocessed in TCRdb via fastp at Q25 and MiXCR, keeping in-frame beta chains. Identical CDR3 protein sequences are pooled into one entry, listed with their most common genes and DNA. The sample table lists roughly 10,000 distinct CDR3 sequences, roughly 60% of them with a count of one. The ten largest make up over 25% of the sample. The time point label, as the study defines it: after preoperative PTX-NDP chemotherapy. This specimen was collected from a patient given preoperative chemotherapy. Receptors originate from a human donor with esophageal squamous cell carcinoma. The donor label of this sample is uncertain.

In the case of this clonotype: Mismatch with germline at one junction end may stem from a read error. This chain uses TRBV6-1 with TRBJ2-3; D not certain. From germline, CDR1 is MNHNS and CDR2 SASEGT. The CDR3 contains 16 residues. The CDR3 DNA sequence: TGTGCCAGCAGTGAATTGTGGGGAAGCTACAAAAATACTCAGTATTTT. This sequence encodes CASSELWGSYKNTQYF.

The chain uses TRBV10-2 and TRBJ2-3; maybe TRBD2 (6 bases). Trimming left V 6 bases short and J 3 bases short, with 13 bases between. The CDR3 runs 14 residues. Germline lookup yields CDR1 WSHSY and CDR2 SAAADI. Here the CDR3 reads CASREGAGTDTQYF. The CDR3 nucleotides are TGCGCCAGCAGGGAGGGCGCGGGAACAGATACGCAGTATTTT.

Remarks on this clonotype: At one of its ends the junction is not consistent with the germline gene, which may arise from a read error. This rearrangement joins TRBV10-2 to TRBJ2-3; 8 nucleotides match TRBD2. The CDR3 totals 14 residues. Germline CDR1 reads WSHSY; CDR2 reads SAAADI. The CDR3 spells CAGIGGGGHDTQYF. DNA for the CDR3: TGTGCGGGGATCGGGGGGGGCGGCCACGATACCCAGTATTTC.

A word on this clonotype: One end of the junction fails to match germline, which may point to a read error. The chain uses TRBV6-1 and TRBJ2-3; D tentatively fits TRBD1 or TRBD2 (6 bases each). Per the germline V gene, CDR1 is MNHNS and CDR2 is SASEGT. This CDR3 comprises 16 residues. The CDR3 sequence: CASAGFGGRDPDTQYF. CDR3 DNA: TGTGCCAGCGCGGGGTTTGGGGGCCGTGACCCAGATACGCAGTATTTC.

The chain recombines TRBV6-1 with TRBJ2-3; D tentatively reads TRBD1 or TRBD2 (6 bases each). The better agreement between TRBJ2-7 and the DNA end casts doubt on the J call. The germline CDR1 and CDR2 sequences are MNHNS and SASEGT. The CDR3 is 14 amino acids. The CDR3 DNA follows: TGTGCCAGCAGTCGACTAGGGGGTTTTGATAAGCAGTACTTC. This sequence encodes CASSRLGGFDKQYF.

By sample fraction, this clonotype is medium-sized (0.01 to 0.1%). The gene calls are TRBV27 and TRBJ2-1; 8 bases agree with TRBD2. V gave up 3 bases and J gave up 0 bases; unmatched junction bases: 7. Looked up from germline, CDR1 is MNHEY and CDR2 is SMNVEV (reference sequence). The CDR3 length is 17 residues. The chain's CDR3 is CASSFSIGTSSYNEQFF. The DNA of the CDR3 is TGTGCCAGCAGTTTCTCAATAGGGACTAGCTCCTACAATGAGCAGTTCTTC.

The rearrangement joins TRBV6-1 to TRBJ2-3; perhaps D is TRBD1 or TRBD2 (6 bases each). Germline loops: CDR1 MNHNS, CDR2 SASEGT. There are 16 residues in the CDR3. The V and J ends lost 8 bases and 0 bases respectively, with 18 bases between them. CDR3 coding DNA: TGTGCCAGCGGGGCCCTAGGGGGGACTAGCACAGATACGCAGTATTTT. It yields the protein CASGALGGTSTDTQYF.

This clonotype showed up just a few times. The chain combines TRBV7-6 with TRBJ2-1; D gene unclear. With the DNA end fitting TRBJ2-7 better, the J assignment may be wrong. This CDR3 region has 14 residues. Germline V gene data show CDR1 as SGHVS and CDR2 as FNYEAQ. The CDR3 bases are TGTGCCAGCAGCTTGTCAGAAGGGTCCTACGAGCAGTACTTC. Residues: CASSLSEGSYEQYF.

The J gene is TRBJ2-1, the V gene TRBV6-5; 10 bases are shared with TRBD1. Matching the DNA end better, TRBJ2-7 makes the J call doubtful. The CDR3 is made up of 17 amino acids. The germline gives CDR1 MNHEY, CDR2 SVGAGI. The CDR3 protein is CASSYSNYGTGAYEQYF. Written as DNA, the CDR3 is TGTGCCAGCAGTTACTCGAATTACGGGACAGGGGCATACGAGCAGTACTTC.

This clonotype appeared a few times. DNA of the CDR3: TGTGCCAGCAGCTTCGGGGGGTCCACAGATACGCAGTATTTT. It translates to CASSFGGSTDTQYF. The chain couples TRBV7-2 to TRBJ2-3; TRBD2 aligns across 7 bases. The CDR3 is 14 amino acids. Germline-derived CDR1 and CDR2 are SGHTA and FQGNSA. V trimming: 3 bases; J trimming: 2 bases; junction bases outside the gene matches: 2.

The V gene is TRBV6-1, the J gene TRBJ2-3, with D perhaps being TRBD1 or TRBD2 (5 bases each). Per germline, CDR1 MNHNS and CDR2 SASEGT. Between the trimmed V and J ends, which lost 4 bases and 9 bases, there was a span of 23 bases. The CDR3 loop spans 16 amino acids. Here the CDR3 reads CASSGFGGSYQETQYF. CDR3 DNA sequence: TGTGCCAGCAGTGGGTTTGGGGGAAGCTACCAAGAGACGCAGTATTTT.

By sample share, this clonotype is large. J is TRBJ2-1 and V is TRBV6-1; D may be TRBD1 (6 bases). The CDR3 spans 12 residues. In germline, CDR1 is MNHNS, CDR2 SASEGT. Deletions cut 5 bases from V and 4 bases from J, with 6 bases between. Here the CDR3 reads CASSTGYNEQFF. CDR3 nucleotides: TGTGCCAGCAGTACAGGGTACAATGAGCAGTTCTTC.

This clonotype was found once. The V call is TRBV6-5, the J call TRBJ2-7; no firm D call. CDR1 and CDR2 (germline): MNHEY, SVGAGI. The V and J ends lost 4 bases and 3 bases respectively, with 10 bases between them. This CDR3 is built from 13 residues. The CDR3 here is CASSSGRRYEQYF. DNA for the CDR3: TGTGCCAGCAGTTCCGGACGGCGCTACGAGCAGTACTTC.

This sequence joins TRBV11-2 and TRBJ2-1; 8 bases align to TRBD1. Germline V lookup: CDR1 SGHAT, CDR2 FQNNGV. CDR3 size: 16 residues. The J segment lost 7 bases and the V segment lost 5 bases, leaving 13 bases of the junction unmatched. The CDR3 protein is CASSPSGTGRGNEQFF. CDR3 DNA sequence: TGTGCCAGCAGCCCGTCCGGGACAGGAAGGGGGAATGAGCAGTTCTTC.

In this sample, this clonotype is medium-sized. The V gene is TRBV6-1, the J gene TRBJ1-1, with D hard to call. Germline V gene data show CDR1 as MNHNS and CDR2 as SASEGT. The ends were cut back, 6 bases at V and 5 bases at J, with 19 bases in the middle. The CDR3 totals 15 residues. CDR3 bases: TGTGCCAGCAGAAACGGACGGAGGGTAAATACTGAAGCTTTCTTT. Translating it yields CASRNGRRVNTEAFF.

This clonotype showed up just once. One end of the junction is discordant with germline, which a read error may explain. CDR3 residues: CASSVSGGSDKDMQYF. DNA of the CDR3: TGTGCCAGCAGCGTCTCTGGGGGGAGCGACAAAGACATGCAGTACTTC. The rearrangement links TRBV6-1 to TRBJ2-4; a possible D gene is TRBD2 (6 bases). The CDR3 is 16 amino acids. Per the germline V gene, CDR1 is MNHNS and CDR2 is SASEGT.

As regards this clonotype: One end of the junction fails to match germline, which may point to a read error. The rearrangement joins TRBV6-1 to TRBJ2-3; 7 nucleotides line up with TRBD1. In germline, CDR1 is MNHNS, CDR2 SASEGT. The CDR3 is 14 residues long. The CDR3 sequence is CGSRGTRAKDTQYF. In DNA form, the CDR3 reads TGTGGCAGCAGGGGGACGCGAGCCAAAGATACGCAGTATTTT.

On this clonotype: At one boundary the junction diverges from the germline segment, which might be a read error. The CDR3 protein is CARGDGGRDTETQYF. In DNA, the CDR3 is TGTGCCAGGGGGGACGGGGGCCGGGACACAGAGACGCAGTACTTC. The chain carries TRBV6-4 and TRBJ2-5; tentatively, D is TRBD1 or TRBD2 (6 bases each). The germline gives CDR1 MRHNA, CDR2 SNTAGT. The CDR3 has 15 residues.

V gene TRBV11-3 combines with J gene TRBJ1-1; D may be TRBD1 (6 bases). The germline V and J ends were trimmed by 5 bases and 1 base, with 14 bases remaining between them. The CDR3 extends over 15 amino acids. The germline gives CDR1 SGHNT, CDR2 YENEEA. Written as DNA, the CDR3 is TGTGCCAGCAGCGCCTCGAACAGGGCGAACACTGAAGCTTTCTTT. Amino acid sequence: CASSASNRANTEAFF. The variable domain in full, with the rest retrieved from reference TRBV11-3 and TRBJ1-1, is EAGVVQSPRYKIIEKKQPVAFWCNPISGHNTLYWYLQNLGQGPELLIRYENEEAVDDSQLPKDRFSAERLKGVDSTLKIQPAELGDSAVYLCASSASNRANTEAFFGQGTRLTVV.

The gene calls are TRBV6-1 and TRBJ2-5, with D possibly TRBD1 on 6 matching bases. With the DNA end fitting TRBJ2-7 better, the J assignment may be wrong. Germline V gene sequence: CDR1 MNHNS, CDR2 SASEGT. The CDR3 contains 14 residues. This CDR3 is CASRPTGFSYEQYF. CDR3 sequence (DNA): TGTGCCAGCAGACCAACAGGGTTTTCCTACGAGCAGTACTTC.

The rearrangement uses TRBV6-1 and TRBJ2-7, with TRBD1 as a possible D gene (5 bases). The CDR3 is 14 amino acids. From germline, CDR1 is MNHNS and CDR2 SASEGT. Trimming left V 5 bases short and J 4 bases short, with 15 bases between. CDR3 sequence (DNA): TGTGCCAGCAGTCCCTTCCAGGGTGGATACGAGCAGTACTTC. Translated: CASSPFQGGYEQYF.